This record covers a single TCR beta chain. With RNA at 10%, 30% or 50%, naive CD8 libraries came from around 20,000 to 1,000,000 sorted cells. For naive CD8 T cells, sorting used the CD8+CD4-CCR7+CD45RA+ phenotype. These data originate in a study of molecular identifiers for immune sequencing clone quantification. Study-level information: Four of five splits of RNA from approximately 22,000 or 94,000 naive CD8 cells were sequenced in replicates.

TCRdb called the PCR reads again in MiXCR, with one record for every CDR3 protein. The profile shows 400,000 to 600,000 distinct CDR3 sequences, around 23% of them singletons. CDR1 DFQATT and CDR2 SNEGSKA come from the germline V gene (reference sequence). The CDR3 runs 14 residues. V was shortened by 3 bases and J by 0 bases, with 11 bases between the two germline ends. This sequence joins TRBV20-1 and TRBJ1-2; D gene ambiguous. This clonotype was sampled from a human donor in good health. Some libraries in this study had Jurkat cell RNA spiked in. The source material was naive CD8+ T cells from blood, with Jurkat cell RNA spiked in. Subset noted: FACS-sorted CD8+CD4-CCR7+CD45RA+ naive T cells. CDR3 loop: CSARVGAANYGYTF. The CDR3 region has the DNA TGCAGTGCTAGGGTTGGAGCAGCTAACTATGGCTACACCTTC.